One sample yielded the 31 T cell receptor beta chains listed below, sequenced in a study of blood T cell repertoires in COVID-19. TCRdb keeps only in-frame clones here, not all; method: immunoSEQ multiplex PCR. The table lists under 350,000 clones, about four fifths of them singletons. Sequencing was done on a sample of peripheral blood. These receptors all stem from a woman in her forties or fifties who had recovered from COVID-19.

This clone was observed once. The J gene is TRBJ2-7, the V gene TRBV6-2 or TRBV6-3; possible D gene TRBD1, 6 bases. The CDR3 is made up of 14 amino acids. V was trimmed by 6 bases and J by 6 bases, leaving 18 bases between them. From germline, CDR1 is MNHEY and CDR2 SVGEGT. The CDR3 nucleotides read TGTGCCAGCAGCCCCCAGGACAGACGGGTCGAGCAGTACTTC. It yields the protein CASSPQDRRVEQYF.

This chain links TRBV7-2 with TRBJ2-7, with TRBD1 matching 10 bases. V gave up 5 bases and J gave up 2 bases; unmatched junction bases: 12. CDR1 is SGHTA, CDR2 FQGNSA, per germline. CDR3 length equals 17 residues. DNA for the CDR3: TGTGCCAGCAGCAGGTCCGGGACAGGGGATTCGACCTACGAGCAGTACTTC. Translation: CASSRSGTGDSTYEQYF.

This clone was observed a single time. The chain links TRBV6-5 to TRBJ1-1; D not certain. With 0 bases removed from V and 8 bases from J, the gap between germline ends came to 10 bases. CDR1 and CDR2 (germline): MNHEY, SVGAGI. CDR3 length: 13 amino acids. The CDR3 coding sequence is TGTGCCAGCAGTTACTCGAGTGGGCGAGAAGCTTTCTTT. It yields the protein CASSYSSGREAFF.

The chain recombines TRBV6-6 with TRBJ2-7, with D possibly being TRBD2 (6 bases). The V gene lost 0 bases and the J gene lost 4 bases, with 10 bases spanning the gap. This CDR3 region has 14 residues. CDR1 MNHNY and CDR2 SVGAGI come from the germline V gene (reference sequence). DNA of the CDR3: TGTGCCAGCAGTTACTCCCCTGGGGGGTACGAGCAGTACTTC. Translation: CASSYSPGGYEQYF.

The chain joins TRBV24-1 to TRBJ2-5; tentatively, D is TRBD2 (7 bases). Germline V gene sequence: CDR1 KGHDR, CDR2 SFDVKD. This CDR3 is built from 16 residues. Trimming removed 3 bases at V and 4 bases at J, with 17 bases between. The CDR3 sequence: CATSDPGGPPSETQYF. The CDR3 DNA reads TGTGCCACCAGTGATCCCGGGGGGCCCCCCTCAGAGACCCAGTACTTC.

V is TRBV5-1 and J is TRBJ2-7; D might be TRBD1 (6 bases). Germline V gene lookup returns CDR1 SGHRS and CDR2 YFSETQ. The germline V and J ends were trimmed by 0 bases and 3 bases, with 10 bases remaining between them. This CDR3 has 14 amino acids. The DNA for the CDR3 is TGCGCCAGCAGCTTGGGAGGGACAAACTACGAGCAGTACTTC. As protein: CASSLGGTNYEQYF.

For this clone: A read error may produce the germline difference seen at one junction end. Other DNA variants within this sample encode the same CDR3. V is TRBV12-3 or TRBV12-4 and J is TRBJ1-6; D is ambiguous. This CDR3 comprises 12 residues. CDR3 in amino acids: CASSSSNSPLHF. CDR3 bases: TGTGCCAGCAGCTCCTCTAATTCACCCCTCCACTTT.

In this sample, this clone turned up a few times. The sample holds other DNA sequences that translate to the same CDR3. The CDR3 sequence: CASSLAGGNEQFF. The DNA for the CDR3 is TGTGCCAGCAGCTTAGCGGGGGGCAATGAGCAGTTCTTC. The rearrangement links TRBV7-9 to TRBJ2-1, with TRBD2 as a possible D gene (6 bases). Trimming took 0 bases from V and 6 from J, leaving 6 bases between them. The CDR3 is 13 amino acids. From germline, CDR1 is SEHNR and CDR2 FQNEAQ (reference sequence).

This clone was picked up one time. The chain has TRBV12-1 and TRBJ1-2; TRBD1 is the table's D call, not checked against the DNA. TRBV12-1 is a listed pseudogene. CDR3 length equals 15 residues. CDR3 amino acids: CASSYKQGSNYGYTF. The CDR3 coding sequence is TGTGCCAGCAGCTACAAACAGGGGTCGAACTATGGCTACACCTTC.

V usage is TRBV25-1 and J usage is TRBJ2-1; tentative D call: TRBD1 (6 bases). Germline CDR1 and CDR2: MGHDK and SYGVNS. The germline V and J ends were trimmed by 6 bases and 1 base, with 22 bases remaining between them. This CDR3 has 18 amino acids. In DNA form, the CDR3 reads TGTGCCAGCAGGGCGACAGGTTTCGGGGTAGGGTCCTACAATGAGCAGTTCTTC. Translated, it gives CASRATGFGVGSYNEQFF.

The chain is built from TRBV7-8 and TRBJ1-1; D is undetermined. V lost 5 bases, J lost 4 bases, and 5 bases lay in between. The CDR3 totals 11 residues. The germline gives CDR1 SGHVS, CDR2 FQNEAQ. The CDR3 protein is CASSRGTEAFF. DNA of the CDR3: TGTGCCAGCAGCCGCGGCACTGAAGCTTTCTTT.

The chain recombines TRBV6-2 or TRBV6-3 with TRBJ1-5, with D perhaps TRBD1 (5 bases). With 2 bases removed from V and 2 bases from J, the gap between germline ends came to 16 bases. The germline V gene encodes CDR1 MNHEY and CDR2 SVGEGT. This CDR3 region has 17 residues. This chain's CDR3 is CASSYLQGKLGNQPQHF. CDR3 DNA sequence: TGTGCCAGCAGTTACCTTCAGGGTAAACTGGGCAATCAGCCCCAGCATTTT.

This clone has only a few counts. CDR3 sequence reads: CASTRGDGYTF. The CDR3, as DNA: TGTGCCAGCACACGGGGGGATGGCTACACCTTC. The chain recombines TRBV6-5 with TRBJ1-2; D perhaps matches TRBD1 (5 bases). CDR3 length: 11 amino acids. V was shortened by 7 bases and J by 6 bases, with 9 bases between the two germline ends. The germline gives CDR1 MNHEY, CDR2 SVGAGI.

The chain carries TRBV28 and TRBJ1-2, with 8 nucleotides matching TRBD1. CDR3 length equals 13 residues. The J segment lost 0 bases and the V segment lost 10 bases, leaving 4 bases of the junction unmatched. Germline lookup yields CDR1 MDHEN and CDR2 SYDVKM. This chain's CDR3 is CATRTGTNYGYTF. CDR3 nucleotides: TGTGCCACAAGGACAGGGACTAACTATGGCTACACCTTC.

In this sample, this clone turned up many times. V gene TRBV2 combines with J gene TRBJ2-4; D gene uncertain. The V gene lost 4 bases and the J gene lost 7 bases, with 5 bases spanning the gap. The CDR3 length is 11 residues. Per germline, CDR1 SNHLY and CDR2 FYNNEI. CDR3 coding DNA: TGTGCCAGCAGTGCCAGTAACATTCAGTACTTC. Its translation is CASSASNIQYF.

As concerns this clone: The sample holds other DNA sequences that translate to the same CDR3. This sequence joins TRBV28 and TRBJ2-7, with D unresolved. Germline CDR1 MDHEN, CDR2 SYDVKM. The CDR3 is 11 amino acids. V gave up 3 bases and J gave up 3 bases, with 3 bases separating them. The CDR3 DNA sequence: TGTGCCAGCAGTTTCGGCTACGAGCAGTACTTC. This codes for CASSFGYEQYF.

This chain connects TRBV4-3 to TRBJ1-4; D is unclear. The CDR3 runs 16 residues. Germline CDR1 reads LGHNA; CDR2 reads YSLEER. Trimming pared 2 bases from V and 7 bases from J, leaving 17 bases between. CDR3 region: CASSQLQEAGVEKLFF. The CDR3 coding sequence is TGCGCCAGCAGCCAACTTCAGGAGGCCGGGGTTGAAAAACTGTTTTTT.

V gene TRBV4-2 combines with J gene TRBJ2-2, with 10 bases matching TRBD2. This CDR3 is built from 18 residues. J lost 5 bases, V lost 4 bases, and 13 bases had no gene match. Germline V gene sequence: CDR1 LGHNA, CDR2 YNFKEQ. The CDR3 here is CASSPSGGAGGYTGELFF. The CDR3 DNA is TGTGCCAGCAGCCCTTCGGGAGGAGCGGGGGGGTATACCGGGGAGCTGTTTTTT.

This rearrangement joins TRBV4-1 to TRBJ1-2, with a tentative D call TRBD1 (5 bases). Between the trimmed V and J ends, which lost 0 bases and 8 bases, there was a span of 16 bases. The CDR3 length is 15 residues. Germline V gene data show CDR1 as MGHRA and CDR2 as YSYEKL. CDR3 amino acids: CASSQDRLGLGGYTF. The CDR3 DNA sequence: TGCGCCAGCAGCCAAGATCGGCTGGGACTCGGAGGCTACACCTTC.

The chain is built from TRBV28 and TRBJ2-3; D might be TRBD1 (5 bases). Trimming cost V 6 bases and J 3 bases, with 28 bases left between them. The CDR3 totals 19 residues. The V gene's germline CDR1 is MDHEN and CDR2 SYDVKM. The CDR3 here is CASSPQGSLFRAVTDTQYF. The CDR3 nucleotides read TGTGCCAGCAGCCCTCAGGGTTCCCTTTTCAGGGCAGTGACAGATACGCAGTATTTT.

Here the CDR3 reads CASSVGAGGGYEQYF. CDR3 bases: TGTGCCAGCAGCGTAGGAGCGGGAGGAGGATACGAGCAGTACTTC. The V gene is TRBV9, the J gene TRBJ2-7, with 9 nucleotides matching TRBD2. With 0 bases clipped from V and 4 bases from J, the junction kept 5 bases outside the gene matches. The CDR3 covers 15 residues. In germline, CDR1 is SGDLS, CDR2 YYNGEE.

The chain combines TRBV5-1 with TRBJ2-2; D unclear. V lost 1 base to trimming and J lost 1 base, with 5 bases between them. The V gene's germline CDR1 is SGHRS and CDR2 YFSETQ. The CDR3 length is 14 residues. CDR3 region: CASSLTENTGELFF. CDR3 DNA sequence: TGCGCCAGCAGCTTGACAGAGAACACCGGGGAGCTGTTTTTT.

This clone was recorded once. The V call is TRBV27, the J call TRBJ2-5, with TRBD1 matching over 7 bases. This CDR3 region has 14 residues. Trimming cost V 5 bases and J 5 bases; bases outside gene matches: 8. CDR1 is MNHEY, CDR2 SMNVEV, per germline (reference sequence). The CDR3 DNA follows: TGTGCCAGCAGTGTTACAGGGGCGTACGAGACCCAGTACTTC. Translated, it gives CASSVTGAYETQYF.

The chain links TRBV3-1 (or the pseudogene TRBV3-2) to TRBJ2-1; 9 bases agree with TRBD2. Germline trimming cut 4 bases from V and 4 bases from J; bases unmatched to any gene: 8. CDR3 length equals 16 residues. The germline V gene has CDR1 LGHDT and CDR2 YNNKEL (reference sequence). The DNA for the CDR3 is TGTGCCAGCAGCCTAATGGCGGGGGGGGCATACAATGAGCAGTTCTTC. It encodes CASSLMAGGAYNEQFF.

The CDR3 coding sequence is TGTGCCAGCAGCTTAGCGGGGGGGAGGCAAGAGACCCAGTACTTC. Its translation: CASSLAGGRQETQYF. The chain has TRBV11-2 and TRBJ2-5; 8 positions match TRBD2. The trim removed 1 base at V and 2 bases at J, leaving 3 bases unmatched. CDR1 and CDR2 (germline): SGHAT, FQNNGV. CDR3 length equals 15 residues.

The chain uses TRBV12-3 or TRBV12-4 and TRBJ1-1; D gene uncertain. The ends were cut back, 5 bases at V and 5 bases at J, with 9 bases in the middle. The CDR3 consists of 12 residues. In DNA form, the CDR3 reads TGTGCCAGCAGTCCTTCGCGGACTGAAGCTTTCTTT. Translation gives CASSPSRTEAFF.

This clone came up once. The genes are TRBV21-1 and TRBJ2-4; the table assigns TRBD1, which was not confirmed against the DNA. TRBV21-1 is reported as a pseudogene. The CDR3 totals 16 residues. Here the CDR3 reads CASSKARILAKNIQYF. Here the CDR3 DNA reads TGTGCCAGCAGCAAAGCCAGGATCCTAGCCAAAAACATTCAGTACTTC.

The chain employs TRBV11-2 and TRBJ2-7; 9 positions match TRBD2. V was pared by 5 bases and J by 3 bases, with 11 bases of the junction left unmatched. The length of the CDR3 is 16 residues. CDR1 is SGHAT and CDR2 is FQNNGV in the germline V gene. CDR3 nucleotide sequence: TGTGCCAGCAGCCCACACCTAGCGGGACAGTTCTACGAGCAGTACTTC. This encodes CASSPHLAGQFYEQYF.

The genes are TRBV28 and TRBJ1-6; D not certain. This CDR3 is 13 amino acids long. The V and J ends lost 8 bases and 8 bases respectively, with 13 bases between them. Germline lookup yields CDR1 MDHEN and CDR2 SYDVKM. As DNA, the CDR3 is TGTGCCAGCGTTATAGCCCTTGATTCACCCCTCCACTTT. Protein sequence: CASVIALDSPLHF.

V gene TRBV6-5 combines with J gene TRBJ2-3, with 8 bases identical to TRBD2. The V gene end was trimmed by 10 bases and the J gene end by 1 base; junction bases not matched to a gene: 4. This CDR3 has 13 residues. Per germline, CDR1 MNHEY and CDR2 SVGAGI. The CDR3 DNA reads TGTGCCACCCGTAGCGGGGGCACAGATACGCAGTATTTT. Protein product: CATRSGGTDTQYF.

The V gene is TRBV13, the J gene TRBJ1-1, with TRBD1 matching 9 bases. This CDR3 spans 15 amino acids. Trimming removed 5 bases from V and 5 bases from J; junction bases left unmatched: 9. Germline V lookup: CDR1 PRHDT, CDR2 FYEKMQ (reference sequence). The CDR3 protein is CASSVRDREYTEAFF. The DNA for the CDR3 is TGTGCCAGCAGCGTCCGGGACAGGGAATATACTGAAGCTTTCTTT.